The 10 T cell receptor beta chains in this list originate from one sample, sequenced in a study of PD-1 blockade in mismatch repair-deficient tumors. Assay: immunoSEQ multiplex PCR; the TCRdb copy retains only in-frame clones and omits some. Of 15,000 or so clones listed, around 81% are singletons. The material was PBMCs, obtained 4 weeks after starting pembrolizumab. The receptors here all came from an adult with mismatch repair-deficient cancer.

The V call is TRBV5-4, the J call TRBJ2-5; D gene ambiguous. CDR3 length: 13 residues. V was pared by 3 bases and J by 2 bases, with 8 bases between. Germline V gene lookup returns CDR1 SGHNT and CDR2 YYREEE (reference sequence). The CDR3: CASSSYSQETQYF. The CDR3 DNA reads TGTGCCAGCAGCTCCTACAGTCAAGAGACCCAGTACTTC. Filled out from reference TRBV5-4 and TRBJ2-5, the complete variable domain reads ETGVTQSPTHLIKTRGQQVTLRCSSQSGHNTVSWYQQALGQGPQFIFQYYREEENGRGNFPPRFSGLQFPNYSSELNVNALELDDSALYLCASSSYSQETQYFGPGTRLLVL.

The chain links TRBV5-6 to TRBJ1-5; tentatively, D is TRBD1 (6 bases). Germline V gene lookup returns CDR1 SGHDT and CDR2 YYEEEE. The CDR3 has 16 amino acids. V was trimmed by 0 bases and J by 4 bases, leaving 14 bases between them. CDR3 coding DNA: TGTGCCAGCAGCTTGGGGGGGCTGGGGAGTAATCAGCCCCAGCATTTT. As protein: CASSLGGLGSNQPQHF.

The chain couples TRBV13 to TRBJ2-3; TRBD2 aligns across 10 bases. The CDR3 consists of 16 residues. The germline V gene has CDR1 PRHDT and CDR2 FYEKMQ (reference sequence). J gave up 2 bases and V 5 bases, and 7 bases lay outside the gene matches. Here the CDR3 reads CASSPRTSGNTDTQYF. CDR3 nucleotides: TGTGCCAGCAGCCCGAGGACTAGCGGAAACACAGATACGCAGTATTTT.

The genes are TRBV27 and TRBJ2-6; 8 nucleotides match TRBD2. The CDR3 covers 17 residues. Trimming at V came to 4 bases and at J to 1 base, leaving 6 bases not matched to a gene. CDR1 MNHEY and CDR2 SMNVEV come from the germline V gene (reference sequence). CDR3 amino acids: CASSWSGRVSGANVLTF. The CDR3 nucleotides read TGTGCCAGCAGTTGGAGCGGGAGAGTATCTGGGGCCAACGTCCTGACTTTC. The full variable domain, its missing parts supplied by reference TRBV27 and TRBJ2-6, is EAQVTQNPRYLITVTGKKLTVTCSQNMNHEYMSWYRQDPGLGLRQIYYSMNVEVTDKGDVPEGYKVSRKEKRNFPLILESPSPNQTSLYFCASSWSGRVSGANVLTFGAGSRLTVL.

V is TRBV21-1 and J is TRBJ2-3; TRBD1, the table's D call, lacks a check against the DNA. TRBV21-1 is recorded as a pseudogene. The length of the CDR3 is 19 residues. The CDR3 DNA reads TGTGCCAGCAGCAAAACTCGGCGCCAGGGTACCGTCAGCACAGATACGCAGTATTTT. Protein: CASSKTRRQGTVSTDTQYF.

A few counts support this clone. The chain links TRBV7-3 to TRBJ2-7; 16 positions match TRBD2. The ends lost 0 bases at V and 2 bases at J; junction bases unmatched: 7. Germline loops: CDR1 SGHTA, CDR2 FQGTGA. There are 19 residues in the CDR3. The CDR3 region is CASSLTGEGTSGRAYEQYF. The CDR3 coding sequence is TGTGCCAGCAGCTTAACAGGGGAGGGGACTAGCGGGAGGGCCTACGAGCAGTACTTC.

This clone was recorded only once. The rearrangement uses TRBV19 and TRBJ2-7; TRBD1 matches 9 bases. The CDR3 sequence is 14 residues long. Trimming at V came to 7 bases and at J to 2 bases, leaving 6 bases not matched to a gene. CDR1 is LNHDA and CDR2 is SQIVND in the germline V gene (reference sequence). DNA for the CDR3: TGTGCCAGTAAATCGAGACAGGGGGCCTACGAGCAGTACTTC. The encoded protein is CASKSRQGAYEQYF.

This chain joins TRBV9 and TRBJ1-1; tentative D call: TRBD1 (6 bases). This CDR3 is 15 amino acids long. The V and J ends lost 3 bases and 6 bases respectively, with 18 bases between them. Germline CDR1 is SGDLS and CDR2 is YYNGEE. In DNA, the CDR3 is TGTGCCAGCAGCGGCGGTCCGGGAGGGGGAGCTGAAGCTTTCTTT. Translated: CASSGGPGGGAEAFF.

This chain connects TRBV18 to TRBJ2-1, with D maybe TRBD1 (6 bases). The CDR3 covers 16 residues. Trimming took off 6 bases at V and 2 bases at J, with 17 bases between the two ends. Germline CDR1 is KGHSH and CDR2 is LQKENI. The CDR3 here is CASSLWTASTYNEQFF. In nucleotides, the CDR3 is TGTGCCAGCTCCCTATGGACAGCATCTACCTACAATGAGCAGTTCTTC.

This clone appeared a single time. The CDR3 region is CASKVAGETNEQFF. The DNA of the CDR3 is TGCGCCAGCAAAGTAGCGGGAGAGACGAATGAGCAGTTCTTC. The chain recombines TRBV5-1 with TRBJ2-1; the match to TRBD2 covers 9 bases. Germline-derived CDR1 and CDR2 are SGHRS and YFSETQ. The junction had 8 bases not matched to a gene; V was cut back by 6 bases and J by 7 bases. This CDR3 has 14 residues.